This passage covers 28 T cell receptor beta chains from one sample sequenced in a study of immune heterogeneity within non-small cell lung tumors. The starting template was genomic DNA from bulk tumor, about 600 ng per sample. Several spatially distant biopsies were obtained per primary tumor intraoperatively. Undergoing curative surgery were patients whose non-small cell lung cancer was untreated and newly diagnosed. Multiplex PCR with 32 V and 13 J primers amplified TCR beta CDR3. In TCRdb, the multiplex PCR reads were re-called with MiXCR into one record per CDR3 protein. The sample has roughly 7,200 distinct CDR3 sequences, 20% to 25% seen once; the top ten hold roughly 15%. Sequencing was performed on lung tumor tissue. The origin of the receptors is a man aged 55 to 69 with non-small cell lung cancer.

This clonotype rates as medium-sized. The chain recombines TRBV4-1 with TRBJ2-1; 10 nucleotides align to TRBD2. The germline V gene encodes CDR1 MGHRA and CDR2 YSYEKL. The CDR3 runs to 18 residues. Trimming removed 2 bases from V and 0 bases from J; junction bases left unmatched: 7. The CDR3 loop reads CASSQTSGIFSSYNEQFF. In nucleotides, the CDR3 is TGCGCCAGCAGCCAAACTAGCGGGATTTTCAGCTCCTACAATGAGCAGTTCTTC.

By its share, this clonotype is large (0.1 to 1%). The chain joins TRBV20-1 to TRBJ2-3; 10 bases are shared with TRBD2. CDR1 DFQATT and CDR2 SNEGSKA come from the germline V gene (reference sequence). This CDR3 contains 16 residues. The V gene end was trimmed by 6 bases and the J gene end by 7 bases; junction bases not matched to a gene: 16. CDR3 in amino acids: CSAPKGGAGGLNTQYF. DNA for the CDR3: TGCAGTGCCCCGAAGGGGGGAGCGGGAGGGTTGAATACGCAGTATTTT.

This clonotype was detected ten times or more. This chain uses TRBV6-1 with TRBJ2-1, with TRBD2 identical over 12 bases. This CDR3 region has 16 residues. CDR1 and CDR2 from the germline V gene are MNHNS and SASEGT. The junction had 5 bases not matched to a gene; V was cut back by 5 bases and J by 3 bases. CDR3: CASSKLAGGRYNEQFF. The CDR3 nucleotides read TGTGCCAGCAGTAAACTAGCGGGAGGTCGCTACAATGAGCAGTTCTTC.

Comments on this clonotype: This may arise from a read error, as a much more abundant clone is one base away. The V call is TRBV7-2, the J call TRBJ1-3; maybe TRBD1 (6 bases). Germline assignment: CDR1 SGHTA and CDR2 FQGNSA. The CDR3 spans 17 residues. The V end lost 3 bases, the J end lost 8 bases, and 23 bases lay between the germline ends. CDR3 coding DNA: TGTGCCAGCAGCTTCTACACTACGAGGACAGCAGGAGACACCATATATTTT. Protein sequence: CASSFYTTRTAGDTIYF.

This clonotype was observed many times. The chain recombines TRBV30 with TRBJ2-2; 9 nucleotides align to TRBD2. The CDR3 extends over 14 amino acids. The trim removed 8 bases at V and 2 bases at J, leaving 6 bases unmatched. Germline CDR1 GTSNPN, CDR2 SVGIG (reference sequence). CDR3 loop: CAGLGTSNTGELFF. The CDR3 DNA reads TGTGCCGGACTCGGGACTAGCAACACCGGGGAGCTGTTTTTT.

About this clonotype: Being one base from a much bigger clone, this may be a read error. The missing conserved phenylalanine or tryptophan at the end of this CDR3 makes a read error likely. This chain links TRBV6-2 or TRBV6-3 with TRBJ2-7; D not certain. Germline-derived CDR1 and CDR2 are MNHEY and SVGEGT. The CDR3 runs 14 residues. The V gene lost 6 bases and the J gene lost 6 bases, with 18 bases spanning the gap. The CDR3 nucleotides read TGTGCCAGCAGATCTGAGTGGAGCTCATCCGAGCAGTACCTC. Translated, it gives CASRSEWSSSEQYL.

CDR3 amino acids: CASSTGLEETQYF. CDR3 nucleotides: TGTGCCAGCTCAACGGGACTAGAAGAGACCCAGTACTTC. The V and J genes are TRBV18 and TRBJ2-5; 8 bases are a match to TRBD2. The CDR3 loop spans 13 amino acids. Germline loops: CDR1 KGHSH, CDR2 LQKENI. V was clipped by 5 bases and J by 3 bases; unmatched bases: 2.

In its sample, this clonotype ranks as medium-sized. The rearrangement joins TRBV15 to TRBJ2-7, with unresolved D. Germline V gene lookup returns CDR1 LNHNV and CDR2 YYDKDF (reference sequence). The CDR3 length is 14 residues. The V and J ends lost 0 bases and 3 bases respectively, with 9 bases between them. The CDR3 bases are TGTGCCACCAGCAGAGATCTTGAAGGCTACGAGCAGTACTTC. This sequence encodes CATSRDLEGYEQYF.

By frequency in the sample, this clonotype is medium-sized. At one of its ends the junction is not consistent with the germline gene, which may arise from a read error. CDR3 protein: CASSPGQGTDTQYF. CDR3 DNA sequence: TGTGCTAGCAGTCCCGGACAGGGCACAGATACGCAGTATTTT. V usage is TRBV7-7 and J usage is TRBJ2-3; 7 bases are a match to TRBD1. Germline CDR1 SSHAT, CDR2 FNYEAQ (reference sequence). CDR3 size: 14 residues.

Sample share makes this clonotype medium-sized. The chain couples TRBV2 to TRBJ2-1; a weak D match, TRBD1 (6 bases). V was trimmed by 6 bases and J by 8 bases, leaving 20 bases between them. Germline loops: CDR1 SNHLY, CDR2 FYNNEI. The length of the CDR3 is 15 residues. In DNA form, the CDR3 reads TGTGCCAGCAGAGGCCGCCACAGGGTGGACTATGAGCAGTTCTTC. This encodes CASRGRHRVDYEQFF.

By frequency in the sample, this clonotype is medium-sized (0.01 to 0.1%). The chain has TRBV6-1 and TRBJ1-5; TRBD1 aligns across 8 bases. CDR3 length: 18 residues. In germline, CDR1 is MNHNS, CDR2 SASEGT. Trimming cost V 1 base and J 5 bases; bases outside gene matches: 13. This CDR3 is CASSEGTGFATLDQPQHF. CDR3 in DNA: TGTGCCAGCAGTGAAGGGACAGGGTTCGCTACTCTTGATCAGCCCCAGCATTTT.

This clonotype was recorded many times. This CDR3 is CASSDGGPHEQFF. CDR3 sequence (DNA): TGTGCCAGCAGTGACGGGGGCCCCCATGAGCAGTTCTTC. The rearrangement joins TRBV2 to TRBJ2-1; tentatively, D is TRBD1 or TRBD2 (6 bases each). CDR1 SNHLY and CDR2 FYNNEI come from the germline V gene. This CDR3 region has 13 residues. V lost 3 bases to trimming and J lost 8 bases, with 11 bases between them.

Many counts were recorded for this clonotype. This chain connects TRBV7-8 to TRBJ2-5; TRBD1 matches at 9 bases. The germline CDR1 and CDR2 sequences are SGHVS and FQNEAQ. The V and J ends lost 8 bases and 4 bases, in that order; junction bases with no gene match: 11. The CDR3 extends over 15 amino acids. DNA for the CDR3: TGTGCCAGCGGCCCACAGGGGGCTTCAGGAGAGACCCAGTACTTC. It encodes CASGPQGASGETQYF. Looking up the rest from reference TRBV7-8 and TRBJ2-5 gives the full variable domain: GAGVSQSPRYKVAKRGQDVALRCDPISGHVSLFWYQQALGQGPEFLTYFQNEAQLDKSGLPSDRFFAERPEGSVSTLKIQRTQQEDSAVYLCASGPQGASGETQYFGPGTRLLVL.

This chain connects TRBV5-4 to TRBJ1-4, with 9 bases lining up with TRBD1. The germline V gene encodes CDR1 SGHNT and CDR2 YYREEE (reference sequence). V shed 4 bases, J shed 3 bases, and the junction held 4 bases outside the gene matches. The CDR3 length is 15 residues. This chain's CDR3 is CASSNRTGANEKLFF. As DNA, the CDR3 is TGTGCCAGCAGCAACAGGACAGGGGCTAATGAAAAACTGTTTTTT. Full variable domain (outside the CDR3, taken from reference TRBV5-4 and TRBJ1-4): ETGVTQSPTHLIKTRGQQVTLRCSSQSGHNTVSWYQQALGQGPQFIFQYYREEENGRGNFPPRFSGLQFPNYSSELNVNALELDDSALYLCASSNRTGANEKLFFGSGTQLSVL.

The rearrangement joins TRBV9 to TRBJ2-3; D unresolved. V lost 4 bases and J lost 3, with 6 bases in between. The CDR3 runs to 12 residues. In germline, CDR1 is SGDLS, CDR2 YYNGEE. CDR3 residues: CASSLSTDTQYF. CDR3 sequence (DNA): TGTGCCAGCAGCTTATCTACAGATACGCAGTATTTT.

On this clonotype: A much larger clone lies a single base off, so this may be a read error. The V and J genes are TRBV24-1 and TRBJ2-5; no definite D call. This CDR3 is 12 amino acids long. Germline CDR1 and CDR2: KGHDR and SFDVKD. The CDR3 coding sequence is TGTTCCACCAGTGAATCCGAGGAGACCCAGTACTTC. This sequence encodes CSTSESEETQYF.

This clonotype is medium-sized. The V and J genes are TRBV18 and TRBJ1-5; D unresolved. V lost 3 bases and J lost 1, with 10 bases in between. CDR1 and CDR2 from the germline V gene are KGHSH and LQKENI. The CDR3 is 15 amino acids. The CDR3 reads CASSPSQGSNQPQHF. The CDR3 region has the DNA TGTGCCAGCTCACCCAGCCAAGGGAGCAATCAGCCCCAGCATTTT.

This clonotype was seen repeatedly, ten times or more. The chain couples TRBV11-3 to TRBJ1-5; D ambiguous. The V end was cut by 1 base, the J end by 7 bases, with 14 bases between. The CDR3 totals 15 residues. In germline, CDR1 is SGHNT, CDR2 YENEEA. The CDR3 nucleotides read TGTGCCAGCAGCTTAGGTACGGAACGAGGGCAGCCCCAGCATTTT. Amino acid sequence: CASSLGTERGQPQHF.

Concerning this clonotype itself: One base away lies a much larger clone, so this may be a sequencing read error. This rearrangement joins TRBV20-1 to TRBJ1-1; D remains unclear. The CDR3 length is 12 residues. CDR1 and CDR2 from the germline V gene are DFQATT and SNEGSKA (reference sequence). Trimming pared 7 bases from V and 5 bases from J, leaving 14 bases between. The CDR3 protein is CSGRTGGTEAFF. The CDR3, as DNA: TGCAGTGGTAGGACGGGCGGGACTGAAGCTTTCTTT.

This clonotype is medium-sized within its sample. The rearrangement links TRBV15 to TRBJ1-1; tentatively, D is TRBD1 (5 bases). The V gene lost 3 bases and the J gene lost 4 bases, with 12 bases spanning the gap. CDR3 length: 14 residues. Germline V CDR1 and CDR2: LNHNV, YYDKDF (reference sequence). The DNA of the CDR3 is TGTGCCACCAGCAGGGGGGGTACTAGCACTGAAGCTTTCTTT. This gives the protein CATSRGGTSTEAFF.

The CDR3: CASIEKPSYEQYF. The CDR3 nucleotides read TGTGCCAGCATCGAAAAACCCTCCTACGAGCAGTACTTC. The rearrangement links TRBV6-2 or TRBV6-3 to TRBJ2-7, with D unclear. The CDR3 runs 13 residues. The V end was cut by 7 bases, the J end by 0 bases, with 10 bases between. Germline V CDR1 and CDR2: MNHEY, SVGEGT.

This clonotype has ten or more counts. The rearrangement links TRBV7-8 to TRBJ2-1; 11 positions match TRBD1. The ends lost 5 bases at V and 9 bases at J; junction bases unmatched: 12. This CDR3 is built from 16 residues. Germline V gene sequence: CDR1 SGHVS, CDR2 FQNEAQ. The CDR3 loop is CASSPPDRGRRGEQFF. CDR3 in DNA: TGTGCCAGCAGCCCCCCGGACAGGGGGCGTAGAGGTGAGCAGTTCTTC.

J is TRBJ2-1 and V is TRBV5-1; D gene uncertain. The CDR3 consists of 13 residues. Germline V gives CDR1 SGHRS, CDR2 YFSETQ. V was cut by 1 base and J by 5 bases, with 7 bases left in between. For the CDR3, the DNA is TGCGCCAGCAGCTTGACTACTAACAATGAGCAGTTCTTC. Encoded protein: CASSLTTNNEQFF.

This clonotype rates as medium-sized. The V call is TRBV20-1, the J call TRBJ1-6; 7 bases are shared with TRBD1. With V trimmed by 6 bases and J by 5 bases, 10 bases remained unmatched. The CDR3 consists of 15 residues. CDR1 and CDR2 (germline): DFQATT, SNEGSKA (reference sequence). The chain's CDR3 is CSATGEFFDNSPLHF. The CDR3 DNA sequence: TGCAGTGCAACAGGGGAATTTTTCGATAATTCACCCCTCCACTTT.

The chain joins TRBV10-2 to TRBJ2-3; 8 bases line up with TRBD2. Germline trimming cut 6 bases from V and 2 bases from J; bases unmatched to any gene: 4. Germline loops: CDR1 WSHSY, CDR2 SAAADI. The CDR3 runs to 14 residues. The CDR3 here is CASRLAGTTDTQYF. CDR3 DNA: TGCGCCAGCAGGTTAGCGGGAACCACAGATACGCAGTATTTT.

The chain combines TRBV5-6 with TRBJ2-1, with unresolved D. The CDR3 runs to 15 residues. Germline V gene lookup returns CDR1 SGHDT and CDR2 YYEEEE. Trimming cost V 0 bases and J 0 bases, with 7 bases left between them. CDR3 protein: CASSLGQSSYNEQFF. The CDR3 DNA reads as TGTGCCAGCAGCTTGGGTCAGAGCTCCTACAATGAGCAGTTCTTC.

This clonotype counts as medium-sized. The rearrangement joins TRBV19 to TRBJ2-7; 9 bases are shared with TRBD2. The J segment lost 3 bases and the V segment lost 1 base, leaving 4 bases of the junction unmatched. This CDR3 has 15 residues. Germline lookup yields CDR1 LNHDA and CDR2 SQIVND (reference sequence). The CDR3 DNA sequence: TGTGCCAGTAGTATAGGTAGCGGGAGTGTCTACGAGCAGTACTTC. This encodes CASSIGSGSVYEQYF.

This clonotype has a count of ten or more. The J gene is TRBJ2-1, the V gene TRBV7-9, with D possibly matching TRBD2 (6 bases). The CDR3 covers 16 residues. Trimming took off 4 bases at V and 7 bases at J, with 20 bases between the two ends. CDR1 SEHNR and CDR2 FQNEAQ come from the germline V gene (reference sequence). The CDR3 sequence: CASSSWSSGAINEQFF. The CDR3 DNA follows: TGTGCCAGCAGCTCCTGGAGTAGCGGTGCCATTAATGAGCAGTTCTTC.